These T cell receptor beta chains were read from a single sample in a study of Graves' ophthalmopathy and Graves' hyperthyroidism. Via MiXCR, TCRdb re-called the multiplex PCR reads, giving one row per CDR3 protein. The profile shows over 450,000 distinct CDR3 sequences, around 14% of them singletons. Sequencing used blood. The origin of the receptors is a woman in her thirties with Graves' ophthalmopathy. CDR3s include the opening cysteine and the closing phenylalanine or tryptophan. The order of the fields is clone size, D gene, J gene, V gene, CDR3 DNA, CDR3 protein. A D gene is named only where the DNA matches it firmly. Size values are once, few and many counts, or a class for expanded clones, and some rows have none.

few NA TRBJ1-5 TRBV4-1 TGCGCCAGCAGCCAGGGCTACCTGGCAACGCAGCCCCAGCATTTT CASSQGYLATQPQHF
many TRBD2 TRBJ2-2 TRBV2 TGTGCCAGCAGTGACGTAGCGGGGTCCGGGGAGCTGTTTTTT CASSDVAGSGELFF
NA TRBD1 TRBJ2-2 TRBV6-2/TRBV6-3 TGTGCCAGCAGGACAGGGGAGCCCGGGGAGCTGTTTTTT CASRTGEPGELFF
many NA TRBJ1-2 TRBV12-3/TRBV12-4 TGTGCCAGCAGTTTAGACAGTCTCGGCTATGGCTACACCTTC CASSLDSLGYGYTF
NA TRBD2 TRBJ2-7 TRBV18 TGTGCCAGCTCAGATAGCGGGATGCGTGAGCAGTACTTC CASSDSGMREQYF
NA TRBD1 TRBJ2-5 TRBV18 TGTGCCAGCTCACCCACAGGGGCCGAAGAGACCCAGTACTTC CASSPTGAEETQYF
many NA TRBJ1-2 TRBV5-1 TGCGCCAGCAGCCCGCGTTGGGGGAAGTCTGGCTACACCTTC CASSPRWGKSGYTF
many TRBD1 TRBJ1-2 TRBV29-1 TGCAGCGTGGAGGGACAGGCGAGGGGCTACACCTTC CSVEGQARGYTF
few NA TRBJ1-1 TRBV6-5 TGTGCCAGCAGTTGGTTGCGGGGTTTTTCGGGCACTGAAGCTTTCTTT CASSWLRGFSGTEAFF
many NA TRBJ1-6 TRBV28 TGTGCCAGCAGTTTCTCGGGCAGCAGGAATTCACCCCTCCACTTT CASSFSGSRNSPLHF
many TRBD2 TRBJ2-5 TRBV4-2 TGTGCCAGCAGCCAAGCACTAGCGGGGGAAGAGACCCAGTACTTC CASSQALAGEETQYF
few NA TRBJ2-7 TRBV3-1 TGTGCCAGCAGCCAAGCAGCTAGCGTCCTAGGCGAGCAGTACTTC CASSQAASVLGEQYF
NA NA TRBJ1-6 TRBV11-2 TGTGCCAGCAGCTTGGCAGAAGAAAGGGGATCACCCCTCCACTTT CASSLAEERGSPLHF
NA TRBD1 TRBJ2-7 TRBV15 TGTGCCACCAGCACAGAGTATGGACAGGGTCTCTACGAGCAGTACTTC CATSTEYGQGLYEQYF
many TRBD1 TRBJ2-2 TRBV19 TGTGCCAGTAGTACCGGACAGGGGAATACCGGGGAGCTGTTTTTT CASSTGQGNTGELFF
many NA TRBJ1-2 TRBV2 TGTGCCAGCATGTTGGACTGGGACTATGGCTACACCTTC CASMLDWDYGYTF
many NA TRBJ1-1 TRBV29-1 TGCAGCGTTGAATCGGACACTGAAGCTTTCTTT CSVESDTEAFF
many NA TRBJ1-6 TRBV5-5 TGTGCCAGCAGCCTGCGGCGCACAGCGAATTCACCCCTCCACTTT CASSLRRTANSPLHF
many TRBD2 TRBJ2-5 TRBV6-5 TGTGCCAGCAGCCCTATACCAGGGAGGGGAGAGACCCAGTACTTC CASSPIPGRGETQYF
NA NA TRBJ2-2 TRBV7-9 TGTGCCAGCAGCTCGGGACTCACCGGGGAGCTGTTTTTT CASSSGLTGELFF
many TRBD1 TRBJ1-6 TRBV29-1 TGCAGCGTTGAAGATCGAGGCAGGGGGCCTTCACCCCTCCACTTT CSVEDRGRGPSPLHF
NA NA TRBJ2-7 TRBV6-2/TRBV6-3 TGTGCCAGCAGTTCCAACAAGGTCTACGAGCAGTACTTC CASSSNKVYEQYF
many NA TRBJ1-2 TRBV28 TGTGCCAGCAGACAAATTCTCGATTTTGATGGCTACACCTTC CASRQILDFDGYTF
many NA TRBJ1-1 TRBV12-3/TRBV12-4 TGTGCCAGCAGTCCCGGGACACTAAGGACTTTCTTT CASSPGTLRTFF
many NA TRBJ2-7 TRBV5-1 TGCGCCAGCAGCTTGGCGGTCGGCGGGGGCCCTGGGGAGCAGTACTTC CASSLAVGGGPGEQYF
many NA TRBJ1-1 TRBV6-4 TGTGCCAGCGGGAAGGAAGCTTTCTTT CASGKEAFF
many NA TRBJ1-1 TRBV11-2 TGTGCCAGCAGAACAGGATTGAACATTGAAGCTTTCTTT CASRTGLNIEAFF
many NA TRBJ2-7 TRBV7-9 TGTGCCAGCAGCTTAGGGCGGAGCGAGCAGTACTTC CASSLGRSEQYF
many NA TRBJ1-2 TRBV29-1 TGCAGCGTTGAAAAGGGCCAGGGCCATGGCTACACCTTC CSVEKGQGHGYTF
NA NA TRBJ2-2 TRBV6-1 TGTGCCAGCAGTCGGGGAATTACGGACGCTGGGGAGCTGTTTTTT CASSRGITDAGELFF
many TRBD2 TRBJ2-2 TRBV20-1 TGCAGTGCCCTGGCGGGAGAGGGTACCGGGGAGCTGTTTTTT CSALAGEGTGELFF
many NA TRBJ1-1 TRBV5-1 TGCGCCAGCAGCTCTCGTGGAGGGGGGGATGGAACTGAAGCTTTCTTT CASSSRGGGDGTEAFF
many TRBD1 TRBJ1-2 TRBV20-1 TGCAGTGCTAGATCCACCCCTGGACAGGACAACTATGGCTACACCTTC CSARSTPGQDNYGYTF
NA NA TRBJ1-1 TRBV6-1 TGTGCCAGCAGTGAATCGGGGGGAGCAAACACTGAAGCTTTCTTT CASSESGGANTEAFF
many NA TRBJ1-1 TRBV6-5 TGTGCCAGCAGTTACTCGATTGGGTCGTCTGGGGTCGTGACTGAAGCTTTCTTT CASSYSIGSSGVVTEAFF
many NA TRBJ1-1 TRBV18 TGTGCCAGCTCAGGGTCGGGGGGCACTGAAGCTTTCTTT CASSGSGGTEAFF
many NA TRBJ1-6 TRBV14 TGTGCCAGCAGCCCCCCCAGGCGGGAGGCCAATTCACCCCTCCACTTT CASSPPRREANSPLHF
few TRBD1 TRBJ1-1 TRBV6-5 TGTGCCAGCAGTTACCGTCCCAGGGGGCTTAGTGAAGCTTTCTTT CASSYRPRGLSEAFF
NA NA TRBJ1-5 TRBV6-2/TRBV6-3 TGTGCCAGCAGTTATTCGACGGACATCAACCCTAATAGCAATCAGCCCCAGCATTTT CASSYSTDINPNSNQPQHF